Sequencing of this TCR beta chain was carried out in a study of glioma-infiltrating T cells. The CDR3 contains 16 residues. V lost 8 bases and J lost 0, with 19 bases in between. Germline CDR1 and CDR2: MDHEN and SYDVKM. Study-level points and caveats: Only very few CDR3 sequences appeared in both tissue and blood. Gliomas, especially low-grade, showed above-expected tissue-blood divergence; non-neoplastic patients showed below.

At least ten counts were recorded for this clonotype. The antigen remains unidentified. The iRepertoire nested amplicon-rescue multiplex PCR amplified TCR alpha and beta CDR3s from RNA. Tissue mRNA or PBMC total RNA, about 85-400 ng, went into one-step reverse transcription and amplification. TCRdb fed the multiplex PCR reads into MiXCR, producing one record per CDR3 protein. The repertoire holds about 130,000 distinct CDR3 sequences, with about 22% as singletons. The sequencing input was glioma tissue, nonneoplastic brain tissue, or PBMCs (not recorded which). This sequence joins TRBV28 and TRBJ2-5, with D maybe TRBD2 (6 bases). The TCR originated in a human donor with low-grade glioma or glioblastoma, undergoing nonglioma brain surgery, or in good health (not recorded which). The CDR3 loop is CASEDRTKKNQETQYF. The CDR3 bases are TGTGCCAGCGAAGACCGGACTAAGAAAAACCAAGAGACCCAGTACTTC.